The 28 T cell receptor beta chains presented below share a single source sample, sequenced in a study of T cells in Graves' hyperthyroidism and ophthalmopathy. TCR beta CDR3 sequences were amplified from RNA transcripts. The HTBI primer set was used in a first-round RT-PCR of the TCR CDR3. MiXCR, applied by TCRdb to the multiplex PCR reads, yields one record per CDR3 protein. The table includes 300,000 to 400,000 distinct CDR3 sequences, approximately 15% detected once. The material sequenced was blood. The receptors derive from a woman aged 25 to 39 with Graves' hyperthyroidism.

A few counts support this clonotype. J is TRBJ2-1 and V is TRBV7-9; 8 bases match TRBD2. The trim removed 4 bases at V and 7 bases at J, leaving 9 bases unmatched. Looked up from germline, CDR1 is SEHNR and CDR2 is FQNEAQ (reference sequence). The CDR3 length is 15 residues. For the CDR3, the DNA is TGTGCCAGCAGCTCCCCGCCGGGACTAGTTAATGAGCAGTTCTTC. It encodes CASSSPPGLVNEQFF.

This clonotype was counted many times. The chain carries TRBV20-1 and TRBJ1-1; D may be TRBD1 (6 bases). CDR3 length: 16 amino acids. Germline-derived CDR1 and CDR2 are DFQATT and SNEGSKA (reference sequence). V was clipped by 6 bases and J by 0 bases, with 20 bases between them. This chain's CDR3 is CSAPTGTNNMNTEAFF. The CDR3 nucleotides are TGCAGTGCACCGACCGGGACAAATAACATGAACACTGAAGCTTTCTTT.

This clonotype showed up many times. V is TRBV7-8 and J is TRBJ2-7; the match to TRBD1 covers 7 bases. The V and J ends lost 5 bases and 6 bases, in that order; junction bases with no gene match: 7. The CDR3 has 13 residues. Germline loops: CDR1 SGHVS, CDR2 FQNEAQ. The CDR3 region has the DNA TGTGCCAGCAGCCCGGGGACAGTTTTCGAGCAGTACTTC. Translated: CASSPGTVFEQYF.

This clonotype was counted between two and nine times. The chain has TRBV6-1 and TRBJ2-4, with D uncertain. The V and J ends lost 4 bases and 10 bases respectively, with 8 bases between them. This CDR3 contains 11 residues. The germline V gene encodes CDR1 MNHNS and CDR2 SASEGT. CDR3 protein: CASSVMNIQYF. DNA for the CDR3: TGTGCCAGCAGTGTCATGAATATTCAGTACTTC.

There are many counts of this clonotype. The V gene is TRBV28, the J gene TRBJ1-4; tentative D call: TRBD1 (5 bases). Germline assignment: CDR1 MDHEN and CDR2 SYDVKM. The CDR3 runs to 15 residues. With 6 bases removed from V and 8 bases from J, the gap between germline ends came to 19 bases. The CDR3: CASRYLDGGKEKLFF. In nucleotides, the CDR3 is TGTGCCAGCAGATATCTCGACGGGGGGAAGGAAAAACTGTTTTTT.

This clonotype turned up a few times. The rearrangement joins TRBV30 to TRBJ1-4; D remains unclear. Trimming shortened V by 2 bases and J by 0 bases, and 7 bases separated the two germline ends. In germline, CDR1 is GTSNPN, CDR2 SVGIG (reference sequence). There are 14 residues in the CDR3. The CDR3 is CAWSPGATNEKLFF. DNA of the CDR3: TGTGCCTGGAGTCCGGGAGCAACTAATGAAAAACTGTTTTTT.

As concerns this clonotype: This clone may be a read error of a much larger clone one base away. The final CDR3 position lacks the conserved phenylalanine or tryptophan, pointing to a likely read error. This rearrangement joins TRBV7-3 to TRBJ1-1; 11 bases agree with TRBD1. Germline loops: CDR1 SGHTA, CDR2 FQGTGA. The CDR3 contains 15 residues. V trimming: 5 bases; J trimming: 5 bases; junction bases outside the gene matches: 7. In DNA form, the CDR3 reads TGTGCCAGCAGCGTACGGGACAGGGGGGGGACTGAAGCTTTCTGT. Its translation is CASSVRDRGGTEAFC.

This clonotype has ten or more counts. The chain combines TRBV27 with TRBJ2-1, with D hard to call. The CDR3 is made up of 15 amino acids. Germline V gene data show CDR1 as MNHEY and CDR2 as SMNVEV (reference sequence). Between the trimmed V and J ends, which lost 2 bases and 0 bases, there was a span of 8 bases. In nucleotides, the CDR3 is TGTGCCAGCAGTTTAAGCTTCCTCTCCTACAATGAGCAGTTCTTC. It encodes CASSLSFLSYNEQFF.

This sequence joins TRBV28 and TRBJ1-2, with D possibly TRBD1 on 5 matching bases. The V gene's germline CDR1 is MDHEN and CDR2 SYDVKM. V was shortened by 4 bases and J by 0 bases, with 18 bases between the two germline ends. The CDR3 is 17 amino acids. The CDR3 nucleotides read TGTGCCAGCAGTTCCTACTGGTCCCCGACAGCTAACTATGGCTACACCTTC. Translating gives CASSSYWSPTANYGYTF.

The rearrangement joins TRBV29-1 to TRBJ2-1, with no clear D. The CDR3 has 13 amino acids. Germline V gene lookup returns CDR1 SQVTM and CDR2 ANQGSEA. Trimming left V 4 bases short and J 6 bases short, with 13 bases between. CDR3 DNA: TGCAGCGTTGTCCCCCTTTTGGGCAATGAGCAGTTCTTC. It is translated as CSVVPLLGNEQFF.

This clonotype appeared once. One end of the junction is discordant with germline, which a read error may explain. The V call is TRBV12-3 or TRBV12-4, the J call TRBJ2-1; D call uncertain. The CDR3 length is 11 residues. CDR3 sequence reads: CASSFRAEQFF. The CDR3 DNA reads TGTGCCAGCAGTTTCCGGGCCGAGCAATTCTTC.

This chain joins TRBV10-3 and TRBJ1-2; 8 nucleotides agree with TRBD1. Germline CDR1 reads ENHRY; CDR2 reads SYGVKD. The CDR3 is 14 residues long. V trimming: 9 bases; J trimming: 5 bases; junction bases outside the gene matches: 11. The DNA for the CDR3 is TGTGCCATGTCAGCAACAGGGGGGACTTATGGCTACACCTTC. Amino acids: CAMSATGGTYGYTF.

This clonotype was seen repeatedly, ten times or more. This chain joins TRBV7-2 and TRBJ2-7, with a possible D match to TRBD1 (6 bases). The CDR3 totals 16 residues. The V and J ends lost 2 bases and 3 bases respectively, with 17 bases between them. CDR1 and CDR2 from the germline V gene are SGHTA and FQGNSA. CDR3 region: CASSLRGSTGLYEQYF. In nucleotides, the CDR3 is TGTGCCAGCAGCTTAAGGGGGAGCACAGGGCTCTACGAGCAGTACTTC.

The chain combines TRBV14 with TRBJ1-3; D may be TRBD1 (5 bases). CDR1 SGHDN and CDR2 FVKESK come from the germline V gene. V dropped 0 bases and J dropped 0 bases, with 12 bases sitting between them. CDR3 length: 17 residues. The CDR3 bases are TGTGCCAGCAGCCAAGATCCAGGACAAAGCTCTGGAAACACCATATATTTT. This codes for CASSQDPGQSSGNTIYF. The full variable domain, in which reference TRBV14 and TRBJ1-3 provide the parts outside the CDR3, is EAGVTQFPSHSVIEKGQTVTLRCDPISGHDNLYWYRRVMGKEIKFLLHFVKESKQDESGMPNNRFLAERTGGTYSTLKVQPAELEDSGVYFCASSQDPGQSSGNTIYFGEGSWLTVV.

This clonotype was seen ten or more times. This sequence joins TRBV28 and TRBJ2-5; TRBD2 is a possible D gene (6 bases). With 8 bases removed from V and 6 bases from J, the gap between germline ends came to 19 bases. Germline V lookup: CDR1 MDHEN, CDR2 SYDVKM. The CDR3 has 14 residues. CDR3 residues: CASHPPGGRQTQYF. The CDR3 bases are TGTGCCAGCCATCCCCCCGGGGGACGACAGACCCAGTACTTC.

The chain is built from TRBV7-2 and TRBJ2-2; D is unresolved. V lost 8 bases to trimming and J lost 3 bases, with 10 bases between them. Looked up from germline, CDR1 is SGHTA and CDR2 is FQGNSA. The CDR3 loop spans 13 amino acids. CDR3 sequence reads: CASGGIYTGELFF. In nucleotides, the CDR3 is TGTGCCAGCGGCGGCATCTACACCGGGGAGCTGTTTTTT. Looking up the rest from reference TRBV7-2 and TRBJ2-2 gives the full variable domain: GAGVSQSPSNKVTEKGKDVELRCDPISGHTALYWYRQSLGQGLEFLIYFQGNSAPDKSGLPSDRFSAERTGGSVSTLTIQRTQQEDSAVYLCASGGIYTGELFFGEGSRLTVL.

The V gene is TRBV15, the J gene TRBJ2-1; D unresolved. CDR1 is LNHNV, CDR2 YYDKDF, per germline (reference sequence). Trimming took off 4 bases at V and 3 bases at J, with 13 bases between the two ends. The length of the CDR3 is 15 residues. CDR3 nucleotide sequence: TGTGCCACCAGCAACGGGCGCCGGTACTACAATGAGCAGTTCTTC. This sequence encodes CATSNGRRYYNEQFF.

The table lists this clonotype with many counts. The chain uses TRBV6-2 or TRBV6-3 and TRBJ2-1; D may correspond to TRBD1 or TRBD2 (7 bases each). V was clipped by 5 bases and J by 7 bases, with 15 bases between them. Germline V gene sequence: CDR1 MNHEY, CDR2 SVGEGT. The CDR3 contains 14 residues. The CDR3 region is CASSEYRGLNEQFF. CDR3 nucleotide sequence: TGTGCCAGCAGTGAATACAGGGGACTAAATGAGCAGTTCTTC.

In the case of this clonotype: A much larger clone differs from this one at a single base, so this may be a read error. The CDR3 spells CASSLHGLAGVKNIEYF. CDR3 sequence (DNA): TGTGCCAGCAGCTTACACGGACTAGCGGGAGTCAAAAACATTGAGTACTTC. The genes are TRBV11-2 and TRBJ2-4; 13 nucleotides agree with TRBD2. CDR1 SGHAT and CDR2 FQNNGV come from the germline V gene. The CDR3 covers 17 residues.

V is TRBV9 and J is TRBJ2-2; D is unclear. This CDR3 spans 15 amino acids. Germline lookup yields CDR1 SGDLS and CDR2 YYNGEE. The V and J ends lost 0 bases and 0 bases respectively, with 6 bases between them. Here the CDR3 DNA reads TGTGCCAGCAGCGTAGGATGGACGAACACCGGGGAGCTGTTTTTT. Translation gives CASSVGWTNTGELFF. The full variable domain, rest sourced from reference TRBV9 and TRBJ2-2, is DSGVTQTPKHLITATGQRVTLRCSPRSGDLSVYWYQQSLDQGLQFLIQYYNGEERAKGNILERFSAQQFPDLHSELNLSSLELGDSALYFCASSVGWTNTGELFFGEGSRLTVL.

The chain carries TRBV10-3 and TRBJ1-2; D is possibly TRBD1 (6 bases). The CDR3 loop spans 13 amino acids. The germline gives CDR1 ENHRY, CDR2 SYGVKD. CDR3: CATSRGAKDGYTF. The CDR3 coding sequence is TGTGCTACCAGCCGGGGGGCTAAGGATGGCTACACCTTC.

The V and J genes are TRBV10-1 and TRBJ2-3; 14 bases align to TRBD2. Losses at the gene ends were 5 bases for V and 4 bases for J; bases not matched to a gene: 5. Germline V gives CDR1 WNHNN, CDR2 SYGVQD (reference sequence). The CDR3 totals 16 residues. CDR3 residues: CASSSGLAGGADTQYF. The CDR3 DNA reads TGCGCCAGCAGTTCTGGACTAGCGGGAGGTGCAGATACGCAGTATTTT.

At least ten counts were recorded for this clonotype. V usage is TRBV9 and J usage is TRBJ1-2; tentative D call: TRBD1 (6 bases). The CDR3 is 14 amino acids. The germline V gene encodes CDR1 SGDLS and CDR2 YYNGEE. The ends were cut back, 7 bases at V and 6 bases at J, with 19 bases in the middle. Written as DNA, the CDR3 is TGTGCCAGCGGGGGCCCAGGGGAGGGTGATGGCTACACCTTC. This translates into CASGGPGEGDGYTF.

This clonotype was observed a handful of times. V usage is TRBV18 and J usage is TRBJ2-1, with 7 bases that match TRBD2. The germline CDR1 and CDR2 sequences are KGHSH and LQKENI. The CDR3 loop spans 15 amino acids. Trimming at V came to 8 bases and at J to 1 base, leaving 8 bases not matched to a gene. CDR3: CASTSSGGSYNEQFF. The CDR3 bases are TGTGCCAGCACGTCGTCGGGAGGTTCCTACAATGAGCAGTTCTTC.

The table lists this clonotype with many counts. J is TRBJ2-5 and V is TRBV12-3 or TRBV12-4; TRBD2 aligns across 10 bases. This CDR3 spans 15 amino acids. The V and J ends lost 7 bases and 3 bases, in that order; junction bases with no gene match: 8. CDR3 sequence: CASKSRTSGKETQYF. Here the CDR3 DNA reads TGTGCCAGCAAGAGCCGGACTAGCGGTAAAGAGACCCAGTACTTC.

This clonotype showed up just a few times. V is TRBV15 and J is TRBJ2-5; 10 bases line up with TRBD2. The CDR3 is made up of 15 amino acids. V lost 0 bases, J lost 4 bases, and 2 bases stayed unmatched. Germline lookup yields CDR1 LNHNV and CDR2 YYDKDF (reference sequence). CDR3 DNA: TGTGCCACCAGCAGAGAAGCGGGAGGGCCAGAGACCCAGTACTTC. It is translated as CATSREAGGPETQYF.

The sample holds many counts of this clonotype. The chain carries TRBV6-1 and TRBJ2-1; 8 nucleotides match TRBD2. The CDR3 is made up of 16 amino acids. The trim removed 1 base at V and 8 bases at J, leaving 10 bases unmatched. Germline loops: CDR1 MNHNS, CDR2 SASEGT. The DNA for the CDR3 is TGTGCCAGCAGTGAAGGTCCGGGAGGGCCGGTCGATGAGCAGTTCTTC. Translating it yields CASSEGPGGPVDEQFF.

In regard to this clonotype: One base away lies a much larger clone, so this may be a sequencing read error. The V and J genes are TRBV28 and TRBJ2-3; D unclear. The V and J ends lost 5 bases and 6 bases respectively, with 15 bases between them. CDR1 and CDR2 from the germline V gene are MDHEN and SYDVKM. The CDR3 sequence is 14 residues long. The CDR3 DNA sequence: TGTGCCAGCAGTCCAGATCCCCAGAGGGATACGCAGTATTTT. Translating it yields CASSPDPQRDTQYF.